This is a list of T cell receptor beta chains from one sample in a study of CD8 T cells in Susac syndrome. TCRdb re-called the immunoSEQ multiplex PCR reads through MiXCR, storing one row per CDR3 protein. The repertoire holds some 140,000 distinct CDR3 sequences, with just under 95% as singletons. Sequenced material: CD8+ T cells from PBMCs. These receptors were taken from a human donor with Susac syndrome. Each CDR3 is given with its conserved first and last residue. A D gene is named only where the DNA matches it firmly.

j_call,d_call,v_call,cdr3_aa
TRBJ2-7,NA,TRBV9,CASSVTPTYEQYF
TRBJ1-4,NA,TRBV12-5,CASGLYEKLFF
TRBJ2-7,NA,TRBV4-1,CASSQDLRGAEQYF
TRBJ1-1,NA,TRBV7-8,CASSSIGGAPEAFF
TRBJ2-3,TRBD2,TRBV27,CASLSRTSGRSDTQYF
TRBJ2-3,TRBD2,TRBV19,CASSIDPSAGGTDTQYF
TRBJ2-7,NA,TRBV29-1,CSAGGGLELSYEQYF
TRBJ2-7,TRBD2,TRBV7-3,CASSPQASGSYEQYF
TRBJ2-4,NA,TRBV27,CASSLSMGVGNIQYF
TRBJ1-2,TRBD1,TRBV27,CASRPGGQGLGGYTF
TRBJ2-4,NA,TRBV10-2,CASTSDREKNIQYF
TRBJ2-1,TRBD1,TRBV12-3/TRBV12-4,CASSSRDSQYNEQFF
TRBJ1-1,NA,TRBV20-1,CSARVPGLNTEAFF
TRBJ1-1,TRBD1,TRBV5-6,CASSFGSGGEDTEAFF
TRBJ2-2,NA,TRBV13,CASKEGNTGELFF
TRBJ1-1,TRBD1,TRBV13,CASRLQPGQAPNRVFF
TRBJ1-1,TRBD1,TRBV7-6,CASSPSGTDLNTEAFF
TRBJ2-5,TRBD2,TRBV6-1,CASSTLTSGAKETQYF
TRBJ2-7,TRBD2,TRBV25-1,CASSQAKGLAYEQYF
TRBJ2-1,NA,TRBV20-1,CSALGDEQFF
TRBJ2-7,TRBD2,TRBV20-1,CSARASGRASYEQYF
TRBJ2-1,NA,TRBV6-1,CASSELVVEQFF
TRBJ2-7,NA,TRBV12-3/TRBV12-4,CASSTPTPWEQYF
TRBJ1-2,TRBD1,TRBV9,CASSPRTGDYNYGYTF
TRBJ2-7,TRBD2,TRBV6-5,CASSYSLSGIGYEQYF
TRBJ1-2,NA,TRBV5-6,CASSFFVSGYTF
TRBJ2-3,NA,TRBV25-1,CASSEWHTQYF
TRBJ2-3,NA,TRBV20-1,CSAREVDTQYF
TRBJ1-5,NA,TRBV6-6,CASSYGGHSNQPQHF
TRBJ2-7,NA,TRBV5-1,CASSFRPKDGAYEQYF
TRBJ2-3,NA,TRBV28,CASSLFLDTQYF
TRBJ2-7,NA,TRBV20-1,CSASDRQSYEQYF
TRBJ2-7,TRBD1,TRBV9,CASSEEQGAYYEQYF
TRBJ1-2,NA,TRBV29-1,CSVEAGDTSPGGYTF
TRBJ1-1,TRBD1,TRBV7-9,CASSLGTTGARTEAFF
TRBJ2-2,NA,TRBV20-1,CSAEDFDANTGELFF
TRBJ2-3,TRBD2,TRBV20-1,CSAISGEGPVDTQYF
TRBJ1-1,NA,TRBV7-9,CASSLPLNTEAFF
TRBJ1-1,NA,TRBV9,CASSVEGRNTEAFF
TRBJ2-7,NA,TRBV7-2,CASSFNTGGVAYEQYF
TRBJ1-5,NA,TRBV9,CASSPGGGEYQPQHF
TRBJ2-7,NA,TRBV9,CASSVAAASSYEQYF
TRBJ1-5,NA,TRBV7-9,CASSPPAGAWRIGNQPQHF
TRBJ1-2,NA,TRBV4-1,CASSQEGQVEGYTF
TRBJ2-7,NA,TRBV30,CAWSSRGDLQYF
TRBJ2-2,NA,TRBV29-1,CSVEVGPSTGELFF
TRBJ2-1,NA,TRBV5-6,CASSLSGSASNEQFF